These 23 T cell receptor beta chains were all obtained from the same sample, sequenced in a study of identifying expanded T cells in peripheral blood. Generated by immunoSEQ multiplex PCR, the TCRdb table keeps only in-frame clones and is missing some. The data show about 76,000 clones, approximately 84% seen once. The sample was blood. These receptor sequences come from a person aged 18 to 70 in good health.

V gene TRBV5-6 combines with J gene TRBJ1-2, with D perhaps matching TRBD1 (5 bases). Germline V CDR1 and CDR2: SGHDT, YYEEEE. The V gene lost 0 bases and the J gene lost 8 bases, with 17 bases spanning the gap. This CDR3 has 15 amino acids. The DNA of the CDR3 is TGTGCCAGCAGCTTGGTGGCGGGGCCATTTAGAGGCTACACCTTC. Amino acids: CASSLVAGPFRGYTF.

The chain combines TRBV11-3 with TRBJ2-3, with a possible D match to TRBD2 (6 bases). The CDR3 is 18 residues long. Germline V gene sequence: CDR1 SGHNT, CDR2 YENEEA. V lost 4 bases and J 1 base, leaving 21 bases between the germline ends. In nucleotides, the CDR3 is TGTGCCAGCAGCTCCCGAGCGGGCGACATTCCGGGCACAGATACGCAGTATTTT. Protein product: CASSSRAGDIPGTDTQYF.

This clone was seen a few times. The chain employs TRBV9 and TRBJ2-3, with no clear D. V lost 0 bases and J 1 base, leaving 9 bases between the germline ends. Germline lookup yields CDR1 SGDLS and CDR2 YYNGEE. The CDR3 has 15 amino acids. The CDR3 bases are TGTGCCAGCAGCGTAGCCCTGGGCGGCACAGATACGCAGTATTTT. It specifies CASSVALGGTDTQYF.

The gene calls are TRBV11-2 and TRBJ1-2, with D possibly being TRBD1 (5 bases). CDR1 SGHAT and CDR2 FQNNGV come from the germline V gene. The CDR3 has 14 amino acids. Trimming took 3 bases from V and 7 from J, leaving 15 bases between them. The CDR3 sequence: CASSFSDSLRGYTF. The CDR3 DNA follows: TGTGCCAGCAGCTTTTCTGACAGTCTCCGTGGCTACACCTTC.

The chain combines TRBV5-1 with TRBJ2-3, with D hard to call. The CDR3 consists of 14 residues. With 2 bases removed from V and 3 bases from J, the gap between germline ends came to 10 bases. Germline CDR1 and CDR2: SGHRS and YFSETQ. The CDR3 DNA sequence: TGCGCCAGCAGCTTACAAGTGGGGACAGATACGCAGTATTTT. Its protein is CASSLQVGTDTQYF.

The chain links TRBV6-5 to TRBJ1-1; D gene unclear. This CDR3 comprises 13 residues. Trimming took off 2 bases at V and 0 bases at J, with 4 bases between the two ends. The germline V gene encodes CDR1 MNHEY and CDR2 SVGAGI. CDR3 nucleotides: TGTGCCAGCAGTTACGAAGTGAACACTGAAGCTTTCTTT. Protein sequence: CASSYEVNTEAFF.

The chain has TRBV5-1 and TRBJ2-7, with 11 bases matching TRBD1. V shed 3 bases and J 0 bases; nucleotides not matched to a gene: 5. The CDR3 is 16 amino acids. CDR1 and CDR2 from the germline V gene are SGHRS and YFSETQ. In DNA, the CDR3 is TGCGCCAGCAGCTGGGGAGGGACAGGGGGCTCCTACGAGCAGTACTTC. Its protein product is CASSWGGTGGSYEQYF.

The chain links TRBV7-9 to TRBJ1-1; no firm D call. CDR1 is SEHNR and CDR2 is FQNEAQ in the germline V gene (reference sequence). Trimming pared 4 bases from V and 5 bases from J, leaving 11 bases between. This CDR3 comprises 13 residues. The chain's CDR3 is CASSYSRETEAFF. The CDR3 bases are TGTGCCAGCAGCTACAGTAGGGAAACTGAAGCTTTCTTT. Using reference TRBV7-9 and TRBJ1-1 for the parts outside the CDR3, the full variable domain is DTGVSQNPRHKITKRGQNVTFRCDPISEHNRLYWYRQTLGQGPEFLTYFQNEAQLEKSRLLSDRFSAERPKGSFSTLEIQRTEQGDSAMYLCASSYSRETEAFFGQGTRLTVV.

This clone was seen a handful of times. The rearrangement joins TRBV28 to TRBJ1-2; maybe TRBD1 (6 bases). The CDR3 is made up of 13 amino acids. The V end was cut by 7 bases, the J end by 4 bases, with 13 bases between. Germline V gene sequence: CDR1 MDHEN, CDR2 SYDVKM. CDR3: CASTVDRRYGYTF. The DNA for the CDR3 is TGTGCCAGCACCGTTGACAGGCGCTATGGCTACACCTTC.

Within the sample, this clone is medium-sized. V and J are TRBV27 and TRBJ1-1; no clear D. The CDR3 contains 12 residues. V was clipped by 8 bases and J by 4 bases, with 11 bases between them. The germline V gene encodes CDR1 MNHEY and CDR2 SMNVEV (reference sequence). This chain's CDR3 is CASGPKGTEAFF. As DNA, the CDR3 is TGTGCCAGCGGCCCCAAGGGCACTGAAGCTTTCTTT.

This chain joins TRBV19 and TRBJ2-2; 7 bases line up with TRBD1. J was trimmed by 0 bases and V by 7 bases; bases with no gene match: 5. The CDR3 has 15 residues. From germline, CDR1 is LNHDA and CDR2 SQIVND (reference sequence). The DNA for the CDR3 is TGTGCCAGTAAAATAGGGACAGCGAACACCGGGGAGCTGTTTTTT. The encoded protein is CASKIGTANTGELFF.

V is TRBV9 and J is TRBJ1-2; D gene ambiguous. Looked up from germline, CDR1 is SGDLS and CDR2 is YYNGEE. V lost 3 bases, J lost 1 base, and 10 bases lay in between. This CDR3 has 14 amino acids. The CDR3 loop reads CASSDVGLNYGYTF. In DNA form, the CDR3 reads TGTGCCAGCAGCGACGTCGGGCTTAACTATGGCTACACCTTC.

In DNA form, the CDR3 reads TGTGCCAGCAGCGCCACCGAAGGGACCCAAGAGACCCAGTACTTC. Translation: CASSATEGTQETQYF. V and J are TRBV7-9 and TRBJ2-5, with D possibly being TRBD1 or TRBD2 (5 bases each). Germline values: CDR1 SEHNR, CDR2 FQNEAQ (reference sequence). The CDR3 extends over 15 amino acids. Between the trimmed V and J ends, which lost 5 bases and 1 base, there was a span of 14 bases.

The J gene is TRBJ1-1, the V gene TRBV5-1; tentative D call: TRBD1 (6 bases). This CDR3 spans 14 amino acids. Trimming took off 4 bases at V and 1 base at J, with 11 bases between the two ends. Germline loops: CDR1 SGHRS, CDR2 YFSETQ. The CDR3 spells CASSPRGGNTEAFF. DNA of the CDR3: TGCGCCAGCAGCCCCAGGGGAGGGAACACTGAAGCTTTCTTT.

The chain joins TRBV18 to TRBJ2-2; D gene uncertain. Germline V gene sequence: CDR1 KGHSH, CDR2 LQKENI. CDR3 length: 14 residues. Trimming cost V 2 bases and J 7 bases, with 11 bases left between them. This CDR3 reads CASSPGYGVGELFF. The CDR3 DNA is TGTGCCAGCTCACCAGGGTACGGAGTCGGGGAGCTGTTTTTT.

This clone was detected once. The chain recombines TRBV28 with TRBJ2-7; no definite D call. CDR3 length: 14 amino acids. V was trimmed by 5 bases and J by 3 bases, leaving 14 bases between them. Germline lookup yields CDR1 MDHEN and CDR2 SYDVKM. Here the CDR3 reads CASSLPSGDYEQYF. CDR3 DNA sequence: TGTGCCAGCAGTCTTCCAAGTGGAGACTACGAGCAGTACTTC.

The chain combines TRBV6-5 with TRBJ2-7; 8 bases match TRBD2. This CDR3 comprises 13 residues. CDR1 and CDR2 from the germline V gene are MNHEY and SVGAGI. J gave up 4 bases and V 6 bases, and 5 bases lay outside the gene matches. CDR3 protein: CASRESGSYEQYF. CDR3 DNA: TGTGCCAGCAGGGAAAGCGGGAGTTACGAGCAGTACTTC.

This clone was seen a single time. The chain is built from TRBV9 and TRBJ2-5; 14 bases are a match to TRBD2. Germline V lookup: CDR1 SGDLS, CDR2 YYNGEE. The CDR3 spans 16 residues. V shed 3 bases, J shed 5 bases, and the junction held 6 bases outside the gene matches. The CDR3 DNA reads TGTGCCAGCAGCGCGGGGACTAGCGGGAGAGAGGAGACCCAGTACTTC. Protein: CASSAGTSGREETQYF.

The chain links TRBV6-5 to TRBJ1-2; D is undetermined. The germline CDR1 and CDR2 sequences are MNHEY and SVGAGI. The CDR3 spans 13 residues. V was clipped by 5 bases and J by 3 bases, with 10 bases between them. CDR3 bases: TGTGCCAGCAGTGGCGGGCCGGACTATGGCTACACCTTC. It encodes CASSGGPDYGYTF.

This clone showed up just once. The rearrangement uses TRBV5-1 and TRBJ2-1; D is possibly TRBD2 (6 bases). Trimming took off 0 bases at V and 7 bases at J, with 14 bases between the two ends. Looked up from germline, CDR1 is SGHRS and CDR2 is YFSETQ. CDR3 length: 15 amino acids. CDR3 in DNA: TGCGCCAGCAGCTTGGGGGGCGCGGGGCGGAATGAGCAGTTCTTC. Its translation: CASSLGGAGRNEQFF.

The rearrangement joins TRBV11-2 to TRBJ1-1; a possible D gene is TRBD1 (5 bases). Trimming left V 3 bases short and J 11 bases short, with 31 bases between. This CDR3 region has 18 residues. The germline CDR1 and CDR2 sequences are SGHAT and FQNNGV. The CDR3 spells CASSFPKEESPGPPRAFF. The DNA of the CDR3 is TGTGCCAGCAGCTTCCCAAAAGAGGAATCACCGGGACCCCCGAGGGCTTTCTTT.

The chain employs TRBV7-2 and TRBJ2-5, with D maybe TRBD2 (5 bases). The CDR3 is 17 amino acids. Germline V CDR1 and CDR2: SGHTA, FQGNSA. The V and J ends lost 2 bases and 0 bases respectively, with 16 bases between them. The CDR3, as DNA: TGTGCCAGCAGCTTAAGAGGGCATATCCCGTACCAAGAGACCCAGTACTTC. Translating gives CASSLRGHIPYQETQYF.

The V gene is TRBV28, the J gene TRBJ1-5, with TRBD1 matching over 8 bases. This CDR3 has 21 amino acids. J gave up 0 bases and V 4 bases, and 20 bases lay outside the gene matches. Per the germline V gene, CDR1 is MDHEN and CDR2 is SYDVKM. CDR3 residues: CASSYWTGSHTSTYSNQPQHF. In nucleotides, the CDR3 is TGTGCCAGCAGTTACTGGACAGGGTCTCATACATCCACATATAGCAATCAGCCCCAGCATTTT.